These 20 T cell receptor beta chains share one sample of origin, sequenced in a study of blood T cell repertoires in COVID-19 (dated by TCRdb to the early 2020s). Library construction relied on the immunoSEQ multiplex PCR assay. The immuneACCESS repertoire file appears here via TCRdb, limited to in-frame rearrangements. These files lack a portion of the clones; in checked studies, under half of the deficit traces to unresolved V genes, and the cause of the others is not known. For this sample the table gives 150,000 to 200,000 clones, of which around 87% were detected only once. The top ten constitute about 6.3% of the sample. Specimen: PBMCs or T cells enriched from blood (not recorded which). These TCRs come from a woman aged 45 to 65 who had recovered from COVID-19.

This sequence joins TRBV2 and TRBJ2-7; a possible D gene is TRBD1 (6 bases). Per the germline V gene, CDR1 is SNHLY and CDR2 is FYNNEI. Trimming took 8 bases from V and 3 from J, leaving 14 bases between them. There are 13 residues in the CDR3. CDR3 amino acids: CASGYGRGYEQYF. CDR3 DNA: TGTGCCAGCGGTTATGGCAGGGGCTACGAGCAGTACTTC.

This clone is a singleton in its sample. The rearrangement links TRBV19 to TRBJ1-3; a weak D match, TRBD1 (6 bases). There are 16 residues in the CDR3. Germline CDR1 reads LNHDA; CDR2 reads SQIVND (reference sequence). V was clipped by 0 bases and J by 3 bases, with 12 bases between them. DNA of the CDR3: TGTGCCAGTAGTATAGATGTTTCGGGACATGGAAACACCATATATTTT. This sequence encodes CASSIDVSGHGNTIYF. Full variable domain (remainder filled in from reference TRBV19 and TRBJ1-3): DGGITQSPKYLFRKEGQNVTLSCEQNLNHDAMYWYRQDPGQGLRLIYYSQIVNDFQKGDIAEGYSVSREKKESFPLTVTSAQKNPTAFYLCASSIDVSGHGNTIYFGEGSWLTVV.

The chain links TRBV4-2 to TRBJ1-2; tentative D call: TRBD1 (5 bases). This CDR3 region has 17 residues. The V end was cut by 3 bases, the J end by 8 bases, with 25 bases between. Germline-derived CDR1 and CDR2 are LGHNA and YNFKEQ. CDR3 DNA sequence: TGTGCCAGCAGCCAGAACCTTGGGCAGGGTCAGGTTTTCGGCTACACCTTC. This sequence encodes CASSQNLGQGQVFGYTF.

This chain uses TRBV5-4 with TRBJ2-7, with D perhaps TRBD2 (5 bases). The germline gives CDR1 SGHNT, CDR2 YYREEE (reference sequence). The V gene lost 0 bases and the J gene lost 3 bases, with 13 bases spanning the gap. The CDR3 totals 15 residues. CDR3 amino acids: CASSLVPGTDYEQYF. CDR3 nucleotide sequence: TGTGCCAGCAGCTTGGTCCCGGGAACAGACTACGAGCAGTACTTC.

The chain joins TRBV2 to TRBJ2-3; D might be TRBD2 (6 bases). The CDR3 is 13 residues long. V was clipped by 4 bases and J by 4 bases, with 9 bases between them. CDR1 SNHLY and CDR2 FYNNEI come from the germline V gene. The CDR3 sequence: CASSVWEADTQYF. CDR3 nucleotides: TGTGCCAGCAGTGTATGGGAGGCAGATACGCAGTATTTT.

The chain has TRBV4-3 and TRBJ2-7, with TRBD1 matching over 10 bases. Germline loops: CDR1 LGHNA, CDR2 YSLEER. J lost 6 bases, V lost 4 bases, and 9 bases had no gene match. The length of the CDR3 is 15 residues. CDR3 protein: CASSRTGTGDVEQYF. The CDR3 DNA is TGCGCCAGCAGCCGAACCGGGACAGGGGATGTCGAGCAGTACTTC.

This CDR3 reads CASSPGTGGFRGQKLFF. CDR3 bases: TGTGCCAGCAGCCCCGGGACAGGGGGCTTTCGTGGACAAAAACTGTTTTTT. The genes are TRBV11-3 and TRBJ1-4; 12 bases match TRBD1. The CDR3 sequence is 17 residues long. Germline-derived CDR1 and CDR2 are SGHNT and YENEEA. Germline trimming cut 5 bases from V and 9 bases from J; bases unmatched to any gene: 13.

V is TRBV19 and J is TRBJ2-5, with D perhaps TRBD1 (6 bases). Trimming took 4 bases from V and 3 from J, leaving 12 bases between them. There are 14 residues in the CDR3. Germline assignment: CDR1 LNHDA and CDR2 SQIVND (reference sequence). CDR3: CASSSDRRKETQYF. The CDR3 DNA reads as TGTGCCAGTAGTAGCGACAGGCGAAAAGAGACCCAGTACTTC.

By share of the sample, this clone is medium-sized. CDR3 nucleotides: TGTGCCAGCAGGCCGGGACAGGGGTCCCAAGGGCAGTTCTTC. Translated, it gives CASRPGQGSQGQFF. V gene TRBV5-4 combines with J gene TRBJ2-1; 10 bases line up with TRBD1. The CDR3 consists of 14 residues. CDR1 SGHNT and CDR2 YYREEE come from the germline V gene (reference sequence). Losses at the gene ends were 5 bases for V and 12 bases for J; bases not matched to a gene: 11.

This sequence joins TRBV11-2 and TRBJ2-5; D is uncertain. CDR1 is SGHAT, CDR2 FQNNGV, per germline. The CDR3 runs to 15 residues. V lost 2 bases to trimming and J lost 4 bases, with 14 bases between them. The CDR3 region has the DNA TGTGCCAGCAGCTTACAGGTATCAAGCCGAGAGACCCAGTACTTC. Translated: CASSLQVSSRETQYF.

The chain uses TRBV19 and TRBJ1-2, with D uncertain. The V end was cut by 3 bases, the J end by 7 bases, with 15 bases between. The CDR3 extends over 14 amino acids. CDR1 is LNHDA and CDR2 is SQIVND in the germline V gene (reference sequence). The CDR3 bases are TGTGCCAGTAGTATTCCCCCCGAAAGCCTTGGCTACACCTTC. Translating gives CASSIPPESLGYTF.

The J gene is TRBJ2-1, the V gene TRBV10-3; 10 bases match TRBD1. Germline V gives CDR1 ENHRY, CDR2 SYGVKD. V lost 6 bases to trimming and J lost 6 bases; unmatched junction nucleotides: 2. The CDR3 totals 13 residues. The CDR3 DNA follows: TGTGCCATCAGGGACAGGGGGGCCAATGAGCAGTTCTTC. Encoded protein: CAIRDRGANEQFF.

V usage is TRBV3-1 (or the pseudogene TRBV3-2) and J usage is TRBJ2-3; 11 bases fit TRBD2. Germline lookup yields CDR1 LGHDT and CDR2 YNNKEL (reference sequence). V lost 2 bases, J lost 0 bases, and 1 base stayed unmatched. This CDR3 comprises 16 residues. The chain's CDR3 is CASSQIAGGSTDTQYF. In DNA form, the CDR3 reads TGTGCCAGCAGCCAAATAGCGGGGGGGAGCACAGATACGCAGTATTTT.

The chain links TRBV5-4 to TRBJ1-1, with TRBD1 matching over 10 bases. This CDR3 has 13 residues. The ends lost 4 bases at V and 11 bases at J; junction bases unmatched: 8. Germline V gene data show CDR1 as SGHNT and CDR2 as YYREEE (reference sequence). The CDR3 reads CASSRTGGVKAFF. The CDR3, as DNA: TGTGCCAGCAGCCGGACAGGGGGGGTTAAGGCTTTCTTT. Supplemented by reference TRBV5-4 and TRBJ1-1, the full variable domain reads ETGVTQSPTHLIKTRGQQVTLRCSSQSGHNTVSWYQQALGQGPQFIFQYYREEENGRGNFPPRFSGLQFPNYSSELNVNALELDDSALYLCASSRTGGVKAFFGQGTRLTVV.

V usage is TRBV5-1 and J usage is TRBJ2-1; D perhaps matches TRBD1 (5 bases). The germline CDR1 and CDR2 sequences are SGHRS and YFSETQ. This CDR3 is 14 amino acids long. Between the trimmed V and J ends, which lost 0 bases and 7 bases, there was a span of 11 bases. DNA of the CDR3: TGCGCCAGCAGCTTGGTGCAGGGTGATAATGAGCAGTTCTTC. Amino acid sequence: CASSLVQGDNEQFF.

The gene calls are TRBV9 and TRBJ2-7; no firm D call. V lost 4 bases and J 0 bases, leaving 5 bases between the germline ends. The CDR3 totals 12 residues. Germline V CDR1 and CDR2: SGDLS, YYNGEE. As DNA, the CDR3 is TGTGCCAGCAGCTCGAGCTCCTACGAGCAGTACTTC. It encodes CASSSSSYEQYF.

V and J are TRBV19 and TRBJ1-1; D unresolved. Trimming shortened V by 3 bases and J by 4 bases, and 12 bases separated the two germline ends. CDR1 LNHDA and CDR2 SQIVND come from the germline V gene (reference sequence). The length of the CDR3 is 14 residues. CDR3 loop: CASSIGGRRTEAFF. Here the CDR3 DNA reads TGTGCCAGTAGTATTGGAGGCCGGCGCACTGAAGCTTTCTTT.

Here the CDR3 reads CATSGGTGNQPQHF. As DNA, the CDR3 is TGTGCCACCAGTGGGGGGACAGGCAATCAGCCCCAGCATTTT. The genes are TRBV24-1 and TRBJ1-5; 7 nucleotides match TRBD1. Germline CDR1 and CDR2: KGHDR and SFDVKD. With 5 bases clipped from V and 2 bases from J, the junction kept 2 bases outside the gene matches. CDR3 length equals 14 residues.

This chain uses TRBV12-3 or TRBV12-4 with TRBJ2-5; D is unresolved. The CDR3 length is 12 residues. Trimming cost V 3 bases and J 5 bases, with 7 bases left between them. CDR3 sequence (DNA): TGTGCCAGCAGTTTCAGCGAGGAGACCCAGTACTTC. It yields the protein CASSFSEETQYF.

The rearrangement links TRBV11-2 to TRBJ1-1; D ambiguous. CDR3 length equals 14 residues. Germline CDR1 SGHAT, CDR2 FQNNGV. V lost 7 bases to trimming and J lost 0 bases, with 12 bases between them. The CDR3 DNA sequence: TGTGCCAGCAAATCTAGTACCCTGAACACTGAAGCTTTCTTT. This sequence encodes CASKSSTLNTEAFF.